This T cell receptor (beta chain) appears in the sequencing data of a study of vaccination and CD4 T cells after COVID-19. The Oncomine TCR Beta short-read assay was applied to DNA of cultured CD4+ T cells. A single record per CDR3 protein comes from TCRdb applying MiXCR to the PCR reads. This table has approximately 19,000 distinct CDR3 sequences, just under 45% appearing once. Treatment given: 10-day PBMC culture with coronavirus spike peptide pools or control peptides (ViraFEST assay). On this clonotype: Its antigen is unknown. One end of the junction fails to match germline, which may point to a read error.

The CDR3 is 13 amino acids. The germline V gene has CDR1 ENHRY and CDR2 SYGVKD. V gene TRBV10-3 combines with J gene TRBJ2-1; D may be TRBD1 (5 bases). This receptor was obtained from a human donor who had recovered from COVID-19. The input for sequencing was CD4+ T cells from blood, cultured in vitro, taken after SARS-CoV-2 vaccination. CDR3: CANSEGVYNEQFF. The DNA for the CDR3 is TGTGCCAACAGTGAAGGGGTTTACAATGAGCAGTTCTTC.